This is a list of T cell receptor beta chains from one sample in a study of technical replicates of blood from a handful of donors. Sequencing was performed with immunoSEQ multiplex PCR; in TCRdb, only in-frame clones are kept and a portion is missing. Of about 83,000 clones in the sample, more than 90% were seen once. Sequencing was carried out using T cells isolated from PBMCs. The receptors originated from a human donor in good health. Each CDR3 is given with its conserved first and last residue. The D gene is left open where the match is weak. Clone size is not always given. Where it is, it says once, few, many or a class for expanded clones.

D gene: -; J gene: TRBJ2-2; V gene: TRBV7-8; clone size: once; CDR3 protein: CASSFFGSANTGELFF; CDR3 DNA: TGTGCCAGCAGCTTCTTCGGGAGCGCGAACACCGGGGAGCTGTTTTTT
D gene: -; J gene: TRBJ2-1; V gene: TRBV21-1; clone size: -; CDR3 protein: CASSKEASGVYNEQFF; CDR3 DNA: TGTGCCAGCAGCAAAGAGGCTAGCGGGGTCTACAATGAGCAGTTCTTC
D gene: TRBD1; J gene: TRBJ1-2; V gene: TRBV10-3; clone size: -; CDR3 protein: CAISERDSSNYGYTF; CDR3 DNA: TGTGCCATCAGTGAGAGGGACAGTTCTAACTATGGCTACACCTTC
D gene: -; J gene: TRBJ1-2; V gene: TRBV25-1; clone size: -; CDR3 protein: CASSVSEQGYGYTF; CDR3 DNA: TGTGCCAGCAGTGTATCAGAACAGGGATATGGCTACACCTTC
D gene: -; J gene: TRBJ1-5; V gene: TRBV10-1; clone size: -; CDR3 protein: CASSESPQQGSGNQPQHF; CDR3 DNA: TGCGCCAGCAGTGAGTCCCCCCAACAGGGCAGCGGCAATCAGCCCCAGCATTTT
D gene: TRBD2; J gene: TRBJ2-1; V gene: TRBV6-5; clone size: -; CDR3 protein: CATRGGGNNEQFF; CDR3 DNA: TGTGCCACCCGGGGGGGTGGGAACAATGAGCAGTTCTTC
D gene: -; J gene: TRBJ2-1; V gene: TRBV30; clone size: -; CDR3 protein: CAWSVSSEQFF; CDR3 DNA: TGTGCCTGGAGTGTAAGTAGTGAGCAGTTCTTC
D gene: -; J gene: TRBJ2-5; V gene: TRBV5-4; clone size: -; CDR3 protein: CASSLGLAAGLETQYF; CDR3 DNA: TGTGCCAGCAGCTTGGGATTAGCGGCAGGGCTGGAGACCCAGTACTTC
D gene: -; J gene: TRBJ2-7; V gene: TRBV6-6; clone size: -; CDR3 protein: CASSYAPGLMVEQYF; CDR3 DNA: TGTGCCAGCAGTTACGCCCCGGGACTCATGGTAGAGCAGTACTTC
D gene: -; J gene: TRBJ2-3; V gene: TRBV7-6; clone size: -; CDR3 protein: CASSLGAFRTDTQYF; CDR3 DNA: TGTGCCAGCAGCTTAGGAGCCTTCAGGACAGATACGCAGTATTTT
D gene: TRBD2; J gene: TRBJ2-7; V gene: TRBV30; clone size: -; CDR3 protein: CAWKGASGGGLYEQYF; CDR3 DNA: TGTGCCTGGAAGGGGGCTAGCGGGGGGGGATTGTACGAGCAGTACTTC
D gene: TRBD1; J gene: TRBJ1-2; V gene: TRBV27; clone size: -; CDR3 protein: CASSPGQGPATFYGYTF; CDR3 DNA: TGTGCCAGCAGTCCGGGACAGGGCCCGGCCACCTTCTATGGCTACACCTTC
D gene: TRBD2; J gene: TRBJ2-7; V gene: TRBV4-1; clone size: -; CDR3 protein: CASSQGKAGAKYEQYF; CDR3 DNA: TGCGCCAGCAGCCAAGGAAAAGCGGGGGCAAAGTACGAGCAGTACTTC
D gene: TRBD1; J gene: TRBJ2-7; V gene: TRBV11-2; clone size: -; CDR3 protein: CASSFTWTGSFYEQYF; CDR3 DNA: TGTGCCAGCAGCTTTACGTGGACAGGGTCGTTCTACGAGCAGTACTTC
D gene: -; J gene: TRBJ1-5; V gene: TRBV6-1; clone size: once; CDR3 protein: CASSDTRSNQPQHF; CDR3 DNA: TGTGCCAGCAGTGATACTCGTAGCAATCAGCCCCAGCATTTT
D gene: TRBD1; J gene: TRBJ2-3; V gene: TRBV13; clone size: -; CDR3 protein: CASSLWTGEWTDTQYF; CDR3 DNA: TGTGCCAGCAGCCTGTGGACAGGGGAGTGGACAGATACGCAGTATTTT
D gene: -; J gene: TRBJ2-3; V gene: TRBV5-6; clone size: -; CDR3 protein: CASSLRDTQYF; CDR3 DNA: TGTGCCAGCAGCTTGCGGGATACGCAGTATTTT
D gene: TRBD2; J gene: TRBJ2-1; V gene: TRBV18; clone size: -; CDR3 protein: CASSPQGLAGEHEQFF; CDR3 DNA: TGTGCCAGCTCACCACAGGGACTAGCGGGAGAGCATGAGCAGTTCTTC
D gene: -; J gene: TRBJ1-6; V gene: TRBV7-3; clone size: once; CDR3 protein: CASSLGEGGHSPLHF; CDR3 DNA: TGTGCCAGCAGCTTAGGGGAGGGAGGGCATTCACCCCTCCACTTT
D gene: -; J gene: TRBJ1-5; V gene: TRBV27; clone size: few; CDR3 protein: CASRSQGLLWPQHF; CDR3 DNA: TGTGCCAGCAGGTCCCAGGGCCTCTTATGGCCCCAGCATTTT
D gene: TRBD1; J gene: TRBJ1-6; V gene: TRBV27; clone size: -; CDR3 protein: CASSTTGQGHSPLHF; CDR3 DNA: TGTGCCAGCAGTACTACCGGACAGGGACATTCACCCCTCCACTTT
D gene: -; J gene: TRBJ1-1; V gene: TRBV7-8; clone size: -; CDR3 protein: CASSKRTPGEAFF; CDR3 DNA: TGTGCCAGCAGCAAACGGACACCTGGGGAAGCTTTCTTT
D gene: -; J gene: TRBJ2-1; V gene: TRBV6-5; clone size: -; CDR3 protein: CASSASMYEQFF; CDR3 DNA: TGTGCCAGCAGCGCGTCCATGTATGAGCAGTTCTTC
D gene: -; J gene: TRBJ2-7; V gene: TRBV25-1; clone size: -; CDR3 protein: CASSDQTKTSYEQYF; CDR3 DNA: TGTGCCAGCAGTGACCAGACTAAGACATCCTACGAGCAGTACTTC
D gene: -; J gene: TRBJ1-6; V gene: TRBV27; clone size: once; CDR3 protein: CASSLYSRADSPLHF; CDR3 DNA: TGTGCCAGCAGTTTATATAGCAGGGCTGACTCACCCCTCCACTTT
D gene: -; J gene: TRBJ1-1; V gene: TRBV6-5; clone size: -; CDR3 protein: CASSYSQANTEAFF; CDR3 DNA: TGTGCCAGCAGTTACTCACAGGCGAACACTGAAGCTTTCTTT
D gene: TRBD1; J gene: TRBJ2-7; V gene: TRBV5-1; clone size: -; CDR3 protein: CASSLAAGTGVLYQYF; CDR3 DNA: TGCGCCAGCAGCTTGGCCGCCGGGACAGGGGTACTCTACCAGTACTTC
D gene: -; J gene: TRBJ2-4; V gene: TRBV7-9; clone size: -; CDR3 protein: CASSLESAGNIQYF; CDR3 DNA: TGTGCCAGCAGCTTGGAAAGCGCCGGAAACATTCAGTACTTC
D gene: -; J gene: TRBJ1-3; V gene: TRBV5-1; clone size: -; CDR3 protein: CASSALGAQDTIYF; CDR3 DNA: TGCGCCAGCAGCGCCTTGGGGGCCCAGGACACCATATATTTT
D gene: -; J gene: TRBJ1-5; V gene: TRBV19; clone size: -; CDR3 protein: CASSREEGEGIDQPQHF; CDR3 DNA: TGTGCCTCATCAAGGGAGGAGGGGGAGGGTATTGATCAGCCCCAGCATTTT